The rows below give T cell receptor beta chains drawn from one sample of a study of shared T cell receptors in the human thymus. Clones were read by immunoSEQ multiplex PCR, and TCRdb kept only the in-frame ones, dropping some. Of over 650,000 clones listed, 87% are singletons. The sample was also linked to a second study, of human thymus T cells.

The source material was thymocytes. The receptors derive from a boy in the first two years of life with a congenital heart defect. CDR3s include the opening cysteine and the closing phenylalanine or tryptophan. The order of the fields is J gene, V gene, clone size, D gene, CDR3 protein, CDR3 DNA. D genes are given only for firm matches. Clone size is given for some rows only: seen once, a few or many times, or a class if the clone is expanded.

TRBJ1-2 TRBV19 . TRBD1 CASSIRPDWTGGAVYGYTF TGTGCCAGTAGTATCCGACCCGACTGGACAGGGGGCGCCGTCTATGGCTACACCTTC
TRBJ2-5 TRBV19 . TRBD1 CASSILGQQETQYF TGTGCCAGTAGTATTCTGGGACAGCAAGAGACCCAGTACTTC
TRBJ2-1 TRBV29-1 . TRBD2 CSARLAGNEQFF TGCAGCGCCCGACTAGCTGGGAATGAGCAGTTCTTC
TRBJ1-1 TRBV13 . . CASSLGLSSAAFF TGTGCCAGCAGCTTAGGACTGTCCTCTGCCGCTTTCTTT
TRBJ1-4 TRBV4-1 few . CASSQAPNQEKLFF TGCGCCAGCAGCCAAGCTCCCAATCAGGAAAAACTGTTTTTT
TRBJ1-4 TRBV5-1 . . CASSLGQAATNEKLFF TGCGCCAGCAGCTTGGGACAGGCCGCAACTAATGAAAAACTGTTTTTT
TRBJ2-7 TRBV11-3 . . CASSLSSGWAYEQYF TGTGCCAGCAGCTTAAGCAGCGGGTGGGCCTACGAGCAGTACTTC
TRBJ2-7 TRBV28 . TRBD2 CASRSGTKVFPYEQYF TGTGCCAGCAGGTCAGGGACTAAAGTGTTCCCCTACGAGCAGTACTTC
TRBJ2-7 TRBV27 . TRBD1 CASSSTGQDLSSYEQYF TGTGCCAGCAGTTCAACAGGACAGGATCTTAGCTCCTACGAGCAGTACTTC
TRBJ2-5 TRBV29-1 . . CSANVRTQETQYF TGCAGCGCTAATGTCCGGACACAAGAGACCCAGTACTTC
TRBJ1-2 TRBV7-2 . . CASSLRVQDNYGYTF TGTGCCAGCAGTCTTAGGGTACAGGATAACTATGGCTACACCTTC
TRBJ1-1 TRBV9 once TRBD1 CASSGGQGSNTEAFF TGTGCCAGCAGCGGAGGACAGGGATCGAACACTGAAGCTTTCTTT
TRBJ2-5 TRBV30 . TRBD1 CAWSITGTGYRETQYF TGTGCCTGGAGTATAACCGGGACAGGGTATCGGGAGACCCAGTACTTC
TRBJ2-7 TRBV30 . TRBD2 CAWSEGTSGFYEQYF TGTGCCTGGAGTGAGGGGACTAGCGGGTTCTACGAGCAGTACTTC
TRBJ1-4 TRBV11-2 . . CASSLDPVGAANNEKLFF TGTGCCAGCAGCTTAGATCCCGTTGGGGCAGCTAATAATGAAAAACTGTTTTTT
TRBJ2-1 TRBV7-9 . . CASSSSINEQFF TGTGCCAGCAGCAGTTCTATCAATGAGCAGTTCTTC
TRBJ1-4 TRBV6-5 few TRBD1 CASSPGGRNEKLFF TGTGCCAGCAGCCCAGGGGGAAGGAATGAAAAACTGTTTTTT
TRBJ2-7 TRBV27 . TRBD1 CASSLRDRGYEQYF TGTGCCAGCAGTCTCCGGGACAGGGGCTACGAGCAGTACTTC
TRBJ1-2 TRBV2 . . CASPGQDNYGYTF TGTGCCAGCCCGGGACAAGATAACTATGGCTACACCTTC
TRBJ2-3 TRBV11-2 . . CASSCALADEITDTQYF TGTGCCAGCAGCTGCGCTCTAGCCGACGAAATCACAGATACGCAGTATTTT
TRBJ2-7 TRBV9 once . CASSVGGWNYEQYF TGTGCCAGCAGCGTAGGCGGGTGGAACTACGAGCAGTACTTC
TRBJ1-2 TRBV29-1 . TRBD1 CSVTEGQGFYGYTF TGCAGCGTGACGGAAGGACAGGGATTCTATGGCTACACCTTC
TRBJ2-7 TRBV15 . TRBD2 CATSRDRAGTSGVKQYF TGTGCCACCAGCAGAGATCGGGCAGGGACTAGCGGGGTGAAACAGTACTTC
TRBJ2-4 TRBV5-6 . . CASSPGQRQAKNIQYF TGTGCCAGCAGCCCCGGACAGCGTCAAGCCAAAAACATTCAGTACTTC
TRBJ2-5 TRBV5-6 . TRBD2 CASSTGTSGGEETQYF TGTGCCAGCAGCACCGGGACTAGCGGAGGGGAAGAGACCCAGTACTTC
TRBJ1-3 TRBV6-5 . TRBD1 CASSYAGTGEFNTIYF TGTGCCAGCAGTTACGCCGGGACAGGGGAATTCAACACCATATATTTT
TRBJ1-2 TRBV6-1 . TRBD1 CASSGPGQGIYGYTF TGTGCCAGCAGTGGACCGGGACAGGGAATCTATGGCTACACCTTC
TRBJ1-2 TRBV6-6 . . CASNTLPGPGYTF TGTGCCAGCAACACCCTGCCAGGGCCTGGCTACACCTTC
TRBJ1-4 TRBV7-9 . . CAITPSDNEKLFF TGTGCCATCACTCCGAGCGATAATGAAAAACTGTTTTTT
TRBJ1-1 TRBV28 once TRBD1 CASSYRGRRMNTEAFF TGTGCCAGCAGTTACAGGGGGCGAAGGATGAACACTGAAGCTTTCTTT
TRBJ1-1 TRBV5-6 . . CASELMNTEAFF TGTGCCTCGGAGTTAATGAACACTGAAGCTTTCTTT
TRBJ2-3 TRBV4-1 . . CASSQQGLPDTQYF TGCGCCAGCAGCCAACAGGGGTTGCCAGATACGCAGTATTTT
TRBJ1-1 TRBV4-1 . . CASSQAGENTEAFF TGCGCCAGCAGCCAAGCAGGGGAGAACACTGAAGCTTTCTTT
TRBJ2-7 TRBV11-2 few . CASSPRGSYEQYF TGTGCCAGCAGCCCACGGGGCTCCTACGAGCAGTACTTC
TRBJ2-5 TRBV7-3 . . CASSRGDINGHMQETQYF TGTGCCAGCAGCCGCGGCGATATAAACGGACACATGCAAGAGACCCAGTACTTC
TRBJ2-3 TRBV4-1 once . CASSHLRWGAATDTQYF TGCGCCAGCAGCCATCTCCGCTGGGGAGCCGCCACAGATACGCAGTATTTT
TRBJ2-7 TRBV4-1 . . CASSQDLQAGQTYEQYF TGCGCCAGCAGCCAAGATCTTCAAGCGGGCCAGACCTACGAGCAGTACTTC
TRBJ1-1 TRBV12-2 . . CASRVAGWAFF TGTGCAAGTCGCGTGGCAGGGTGGGCTTTCTTT
TRBJ2-2 TRBV10-1 . . CASSDRGNDTGELFF TGCGCCAGCAGTGATAGAGGGAATGACACCGGGGAGCTGTTTTTT
TRBJ2-7 TRBV28 . . CASSGREQGPNPYEQYF TGTGCCAGCAGTGGGAGGGAACAGGGTCCCAACCCCTACGAGCAGTACTTC
TRBJ2-7 TRBV5-6 . . CASSLSRPYEQYF TGTGCCAGCAGCTTATCGCGGCCCTACGAGCAGTACTTC
TRBJ1-5 TRBV19 . . CSASGINQPQHF TGTTCTGCATCGGGTATCAATCAGCCCCAGCATTTT